The rows below give T cell receptor beta chains drawn from one sample of a study of OX40 agonist ivuxolimab in advanced cancers. Profiling relied on immunoSEQ multiplex PCR, and the TCRdb table lists in-frame clones only, not all of them. The repertoire includes tens of thousands of clones, around 89% of them detected once, and around 1.4% sits in the top ten. The sample was CD4+ or CD8+ T cells sorted from blood, taken in a trial of the OX40 agonist ivuxolimab. Receptors were obtained from an adult with an advanced solid tumor such as melanoma, head and neck, liver or kidney cancer. Both conserved end residues are part of each CDR3. The D gene is left open where the match is weak. Clone size is shown for a subset of rows, as once, few, many or a class of expanded clone.

clone_size	v_call	j_call	d_call	cdr3_nt	cdr3_aa
.	TRBV6-1	TRBJ2-7	TRBD2	TGTGCCAGCAGTGATCTCGCGGGAGGGCCCTACGAGCAGTACTTC	CASSDLAGGPYEQYF
.	TRBV5-1	TRBJ2-3	.	TGCGCCAGCAGCTTGGGAGAAACCGATACGCAGTATTTT	CASSLGETDTQYF
.	TRBV14	TRBJ2-7	.	TGTGCCAGCAGCTCCAGGGACGGAGGACATTCGGAGCAGTACTTC	CASSSRDGGHSEQYF
.	TRBV30	TRBJ2-1	.	TGTGCCTGGAGTGGTTGGGAGAAGGAACAGGGCAATGAGCAGTTCTTC	CAWSGWEKEQGNEQFF
.	TRBV7-8	TRBJ1-1	TRBD1	TGTGCCAGCAGCTTAACGACAGGGGGCTACACTGAAGCTTTCTTT	CASSLTTGGYTEAFF
.	TRBV9	TRBJ2-5	TRBD1	TGTGCCAGCAGCGGACAGGGTGGCGGTGAGACCCAGTACTTC	CASSGQGGGETQYF
.	TRBV2	TRBJ2-6	.	TGTGCCAGCATGGGGCAGTTCTCTGGGGCCAACGTCCTGACTTTC	CASMGQFSGANVLTF
once	TRBV6-1	TRBJ2-3	TRBD2	TGTGCCAGCAGTGGCAGCCTCTTAAGCGGGGCCCTCACAGATACGCAGTATTTT	CASSGSLLSGALTDTQYF
.	TRBV6-6	TRBJ2-3	.	TGTGCCAGCAGATGGACAGATACGCAGTATTTT	CASRWTDTQYF
.	TRBV7-2	TRBJ2-2	.	TGTGCCAGCAGCTTAGTAACCGGTAACACCGGGGAGCTGTTTTTT	CASSLVTGNTGELFF
.	TRBV5-5	TRBJ2-7	TRBD1	TGTGCCAGCAGCTTGGCCCCAGGGGGCAACTACGAGCAGTACTTC	CASSLAPGGNYEQYF
.	TRBV7-2	TRBJ2-7	TRBD1	TGTGCCAGCAGGGTGACAGGGACCTACGAGCAGTACTTC	CASRVTGTYEQYF
.	TRBV28	TRBJ1-4	.	TGTGCCAGCAGTTCCCCGGGGGCAGCAACTCGTGAAAAACTGTTTTTT	CASSSPGAATREKLFF
once	TRBV6-5	TRBJ2-7	.	TGTGCCAGCACCCTAGCGCAGGGGAACCACGAGCAGTACTTC	CASTLAQGNHEQYF
once	TRBV18	TRBJ2-7	TRBD2	TGTGCCAGCTCACTTCAGACTAGCGGTGAGCAGTACTTC	CASSLQTSGEQYF
.	TRBV10-3	TRBJ1-1	TRBD1	TGTGCCATCAGCCAAGACAGGGAAGGAACTGAAGCTTTCTTT	CAISQDREGTEAFF
.	TRBV6-5	TRBJ1-4	.	TGTGCCAGCAGGAGGGGAGTCAGCGATGAAAAACTGTTTTTT	CASRRGVSDEKLFF
.	TRBV5-1	TRBJ1-1	.	TGCGCCAGCAGCTTGCAGGAGAACACTGAAGCTTTCTTT	CASSLQENTEAFF
.	TRBV6-1	TRBJ1-2	TRBD1	TGTGCCAGCAGTGAAGGACAGGGCCTAAACTATGGCTACACCTTC	CASSEGQGLNYGYTF
once	TRBV7-7	TRBJ2-5	.	TGTGCTAGCAGCGAAACTGACCAAGAGACCCAGTACTTC	CASSETDQETQYF